These 27 T cell receptor beta chains originate from one sample sequenced in a study of CXCR3-negative and CXCR3-positive naive CD8 T cells. Libraries of TRB cDNA were made by 5' RACE and carried UMIs. TCRdb reanalyzed the 5' RACE reads and collapses them to one entry per CDR3 protein, without DNA. This sample's clone table lists 50,000 to 65,000 distinct CDR3 sequences. The sample comprised naive CXCR3- CD8+ T cells from blood. Described subset: CD45RO-CCR7+CD27+CD95- naive CD8+ T cells lacking CXCR3 (TNR3-). The receptors here all came from a human donor in good health. Some clones in this sample may be carry-over from other donors' samples.

This chain uses TRBV7-9 with TRBJ2-7; lacking DNA, the TRBD1 call made by TCRdb goes unchecked. CDR1 is SEHNR, CDR2 FQNEAQ, per germline (reference sequence). The CDR3 totals 14 residues. CDR3 residues: CASSPDRFDYEQYF.

The rearrangement uses TRBV7-2 and TRBJ2-1; absent DNA, TCRdb's TRBD2 call cannot be checked. CDR3 size: 13 residues. Germline assignment: CDR1 SGHTA and CDR2 FQGNSA. The CDR3 region is CASSLYALFEQFF.

The V and J genes are TRBV2 and TRBJ2-2; TCRdb proposes TRBD1, but this gene call is untestable without DNA. CDR1 is SNHLY, CDR2 FYNNEI, per germline. The CDR3 loop spans 17 amino acids. The CDR3 sequence: CASSRTGGAGDTGELFF.

This chain uses TRBV29-1 with TRBJ2-1; checking the TCRdb D call of TRBD1 is not possible without DNA. CDR3 length equals 13 residues. The V gene's germline CDR1 is SQVTM and CDR2 ANQGSEA. The CDR3 loop is CSVPDFPMDEQFF.

The CDR3: CASSLGAGRMNTEAFF. The V call is TRBV5-1, the J call TRBJ1-1; TCRdb outputs TRBD1, but without DNA this stays unchecked. CDR1 and CDR2 (germline): SGHRS, YFSETQ. This CDR3 has 16 amino acids.

The chain recombines TRBV11-2 with TRBJ2-7; the TCRdb D gene call, TRBD1, has no DNA to confirm it. Germline V lookup: CDR1 SGHAT, CDR2 FQNNGV. The CDR3 spans 14 residues. This CDR3 reads CASSLGGGPSEQYF.

CDR3 amino acids: CASSPPDRGRETQYF. This chain links TRBV6-5 with TRBJ2-5; TCRdb gives TRBD1 as the D gene, but with no DNA this cannot be confirmed. In germline, CDR1 is MNHEY, CDR2 SVGAGI. This CDR3 contains 15 residues.

CDR3 amino acids: CASSARVLIEDTQYF. V and J are TRBV2 and TRBJ2-3; there is no DNA to check the TCRdb D call of TRBD2. The V gene's germline CDR1 is SNHLY and CDR2 FYNNEI. The CDR3 is made up of 15 amino acids. Supplemented by reference TRBV2 and TRBJ2-3, the full variable domain reads EPEVTQTPSHQVTQMGQEVILRCVPISNHLYFYWYRQILGQKVEFLVSFYNNEISEKSEIFDDQFSVERPDGSNFTLKIRSTKLEDSAMYFCASSARVLIEDTQYFGPGTRLTVL.

The chain has TRBV29-1 and TRBJ2-7. Germline V gene data show CDR1 as SQVTM and CDR2 as ANQGSEA. The CDR3 is made up of 12 amino acids. The CDR3 here is CSARIQGSEQYF.

The rearrangement links TRBV19 to TRBJ2-1; the TCRdb D gene call, TRBD2, has no DNA to confirm it. The CDR3 has 14 residues. Germline V gives CDR1 LNHDA, CDR2 SQIVND (reference sequence). CDR3 region: CASSPLAGDNEQFF.

V gene TRBV7-9 combines with J gene TRBJ2-3; lacking DNA, the TRBD2 call made by TCRdb goes unchecked. The CDR3 is 17 residues long. The germline gives CDR1 SEHNR, CDR2 FQNEAQ (reference sequence). Here the CDR3 reads CASSVNLAGASTDTQYF. The full variable domain, its missing parts supplied by reference TRBV7-9 and TRBJ2-3, is DTGVSQNPRHKITKRGQNVTFRCDPISEHNRLYWYRQTLGQGPEFLTYFQNEAQLEKSRLLSDRFSAERPKGSFSTLEIQRTEQGDSAMYLCASSVNLAGASTDTQYFGPGTRLTVL.

The chain recombines TRBV20-1 with TRBJ2-2; the D call from TCRdb, TRBD2, cannot be confirmed without DNA. Germline V gene sequence: CDR1 DFQATT, CDR2 SNEGSKA (reference sequence). The CDR3 totals 17 residues. CDR3 in amino acids: CSARESMERGDSGELFF.

The chain couples TRBV27 to TRBJ1-1; the TCRdb call, TRBD1, lacks DNA for checking. Per germline, CDR1 MNHEY and CDR2 SMNVEV (reference sequence). The CDR3 is 14 amino acids. CDR3 amino acids: CASSLRGLVTEAFF.

The J gene is TRBJ2-7, the V gene TRBV28; TCRdb picks TRBD1, but there is no DNA to check that call. The germline V gene has CDR1 MDHEN and CDR2 SYDVKM. This CDR3 contains 16 residues. CDR3 sequence: CASSLQSGQKYYEQYF.

The V call is TRBV5-1, the J call TRBJ2-1; the TRBD2 assignment by TCRdb is unverifiable without DNA. The CDR3 contains 18 residues. Germline CDR1 is SGHRS and CDR2 is YFSETQ. CDR3 sequence reads: CASSFQTSGKPLYNEQFF. The full variable domain, its missing parts supplied by reference TRBV5-1 and TRBJ2-1, is KAGVTQTPRYLIKTRGQQVTLSCSPISGHRSVSWYQQTPGQGLQFLFEYFSETQRNKGNFPGRFSGRQFSNSRSEMNVSTLELGDSALYLCASSFQTSGKPLYNEQFFGPGTRLTVL.

The chain combines TRBV28 with TRBJ2-7; TCRdb names TRBD1, which stays unverified in the absence of DNA. CDR1 is MDHEN and CDR2 is SYDVKM in the germline V gene. The CDR3 is made up of 14 amino acids. CDR3 residues: CASGAGGLSYEQYF.

This sequence joins TRBV11-3 and TRBJ2-4. The germline V gene has CDR1 SGHNT and CDR2 YENEEA. The CDR3 extends over 13 amino acids. CDR3 in amino acids: CASSLGVGNIQYF.

The rearrangement links TRBV29-1 to TRBJ1-2; there is no DNA to check the TCRdb D call of TRBD1. Germline V gene data show CDR1 as SQVTM and CDR2 as ANQGSEA. This CDR3 is 12 amino acids long. The CDR3 reads CSVSDREYGYTF.

The V and J genes are TRBV27 and TRBJ2-3; TCRdb's D call, TRBD2, is unchecked because there is no DNA. Per the germline V gene, CDR1 is MNHEY and CDR2 is SMNVEV (reference sequence). CDR3 size: 14 residues. CDR3 residues: CASRLAGAMDTQYF.

The J gene is TRBJ2-2, the V gene TRBV14; TCRdb outputs TRBD1, but without DNA this stays unchecked. The CDR3 is 14 amino acids. Germline V gene data show CDR1 as SGHDN and CDR2 as FVKESK. The CDR3 sequence: CARSRTGLFGELFF.

This chain connects TRBV7-7 to TRBJ2-7; the TCRdb D gene call, TRBD1, has no DNA to confirm it. CDR1 and CDR2 from the germline V gene are SSHAT and FNYEAQ (reference sequence). The CDR3 spans 14 residues. The CDR3 here is CASSAGTGGGEQYF.

The chain has TRBV7-2 and TRBJ2-1; TCRdb names TRBD1, which stays unverified in the absence of DNA. Germline assignment: CDR1 SGHTA and CDR2 FQGNSA. The CDR3 sequence is 16 residues long. This CDR3 reads CASSSRPGQGVVEQFF.

The chain uses TRBV12-3 or TRBV12-4 and TRBJ2-2. This CDR3 has 14 residues. CDR3 sequence: CASSLVGNTGELFF.

CDR3 protein: CASSPWGTSGTETQYF. The chain uses TRBV12-3 or TRBV12-4 and TRBJ2-5; without DNA, the TCRdb call of TRBD2 cannot be checked. The CDR3 spans 16 residues.

V gene TRBV30 combines with J gene TRBJ2-2. Germline CDR1 reads GTSNPN; CDR2 reads SVGIG (reference sequence). There are 13 residues in the CDR3. This CDR3 is CAWSSLGLGELFF.

The chain links TRBV5-5 to TRBJ2-7; TCRdb selects TRBD1, and the lack of DNA leaves this call unchecked. Germline-derived CDR1 and CDR2 are SGHKS and YYEKEE (reference sequence). CDR3 size: 14 residues. The CDR3: CASSPTGNGDEQYF.

The chain has TRBV7-6 and TRBJ2-3; the D call of TRBD2 rests on TCRdb alone, since no DNA is present to check it. Germline CDR1 and CDR2: SGHVS and FNYEAQ. This CDR3 region has 14 residues. The CDR3 spells CATLAGGGTDTQYF.